The 2 T cell receptor beta chains reported below all come from one sample, sequenced in a study of blood T cell repertoires in COVID-19 (dated by TCRdb to the early 2020s). Library preparation employed the immunoSEQ multiplex PCR assay. Imported from immuneACCESS, the table was reduced by TCRdb to in-frame sequences with V and J called. These copies leave out some clones; in studies compared against another copy, an unresolved V gene accounts for under half, and the cause of the remainder is not known. The sample table lists some 130,000 clones, around four fifths of them with a count of one. The ten most abundant clones make up roughly 9.8% of the sample. The material sequenced was peripheral blood. Every receptor here comes from a man aged 55-75 years who had recovered from COVID-19.

V gene TRBV7-3 combines with J gene TRBJ2-2; TRBD1 aligns across 7 bases. In germline, CDR1 is SGHTA, CDR2 FQGTGA. The CDR3 consists of 16 residues. The ends lost 5 bases at V and 2 bases at J; junction bases unmatched: 8. CDR3 region: CASSADRDPNTGELFF. The DNA of the CDR3 is TGTGCCAGCAGCGCCGACAGGGATCCAAACACCGGGGAGCTGTTTTTT.

This chain uses TRBV18 with TRBJ1-3, with D possibly matching TRBD1 (5 bases). This CDR3 has 15 residues. CDR1 and CDR2 (germline): KGHSH, LQKENI. The V and J ends lost 3 bases and 9 bases respectively, with 18 bases between them. CDR3 nucleotide sequence: TGTGCCAGCTCACCGACACCGGGGCTGCGGGGCACCATATATTTT. Encoded protein: CASSPTPGLRGTIYF.